Following are 26 T cell receptor beta chains from one sample sequenced in a study of control samples from healthy donors and cancer patients. Data came from immunoSEQ multiplex PCR; TCRdb stores just in-frame clones and leaves some out. The repertoire holds 90,000 to 110,000 clones, about 83% seen once, with roughly an eighth in the top ten. The sequenced sample consisted of blood. The receptor source for this set is a woman between 45 and 65 years old in good health.

V gene TRBV4-2 combines with J gene TRBJ2-2; the match to TRBD2 covers 8 bases. Germline V gives CDR1 LGHNA, CDR2 YNFKEQ. V was pared by 0 bases and J by 8 bases, with 8 bases of the junction left unmatched. The CDR3 is 16 amino acids. The DNA of the CDR3 is TGTGCCAGCAGCCAAGATTTGGGCGGGGGGCTAGGGGAGCTGTTTTTT. Translating gives CASSQDLGGGLGELFF.

The chain is built from TRBV7-6 and TRBJ1-2; TRBD1 matches at 7 bases. With 5 bases clipped from V and 6 bases from J, the junction kept 12 bases outside the gene matches. The CDR3 has 15 amino acids. In germline, CDR1 is SGHVS, CDR2 FNYEAQ. CDR3 DNA: TGTGCCAGCAGCCCCGCGAACAGGGGAAGTGATGGCTACACCTTC. Translating gives CASSPANRGSDGYTF.

The gene calls are TRBV7-3 and TRBJ2-3; TRBD2 aligns across 10 bases. CDR1 and CDR2 from the germline V gene are SGHTA and FQGTGA. This CDR3 has 17 amino acids. Trimming at V came to 1 base and at J to 1 base, leaving 5 bases not matched to a gene. Here the CDR3 DNA reads TGTGCCAGCAGCTTAAGACCCGGGACTAGCGGCACAGATACGCAGTATTTT. Its protein product is CASSLRPGTSGTDTQYF. Variable domain in full (rest from reference TRBV7-3 and TRBJ2-3): GAGVSQTPSNKVTEKGKYVELRCDPISGHTALYWYRQSLGQGPEFLIYFQGTGAADDSGLPNDRFFAVRPEGSVSTLKIQRTERGDSAVYLCASSLRPGTSGTDTQYFGPGTRLTVL.

The J gene is TRBJ1-1, the V gene TRBV7-2; D unclear. Between the trimmed V and J ends, which lost 5 bases and 0 bases, there was a span of 4 bases. CDR3 size: 12 residues. Germline assignment: CDR1 SGHTA and CDR2 FQGNSA. The CDR3 DNA reads TGTGCCAGCAGCGTAATGAACACTGAAGCTTTCTTT. This translates into CASSVMNTEAFF.

The V gene is TRBV11-1, the J gene TRBJ1-4, with 8 positions matching TRBD1. The V segment lost 5 bases and the J segment 8 bases; nucleotides outside the gene matches: 7. There are 14 residues in the CDR3. Germline loops: CDR1 SGHAT, CDR2 FQDESV (reference sequence). CDR3 bases: TGTGCCAGCAGCATCGGACAGGGTACAGAAAAACTGTTTTTT. Translating it yields CASSIGQGTEKLFF.

Comment on this clone: Different DNA sequences within this sample yield the same CDR3. This sequence joins TRBV9 and TRBJ2-1, with 7 positions matching TRBD2. In germline, CDR1 is SGDLS, CDR2 YYNGEE. This CDR3 has 16 amino acids. Germline trimming cut 0 bases from V and 4 bases from J; bases unmatched to any gene: 7. This CDR3 is CASSVAGQRGYNEQFF. For the CDR3, the DNA is TGTGCCAGCAGCGTAGCTGGGCAGCGGGGTTACAATGAGCAGTTCTTC.

This chain connects TRBV19 to TRBJ1-4; TRBD1 matches 7 bases. This CDR3 spans 15 amino acids. V shed 4 bases, J shed 7 bases, and the junction held 9 bases outside the gene matches. CDR1 is LNHDA, CDR2 SQIVND, per germline (reference sequence). The CDR3 bases are TGTGCCAGTAGTAAATTACAGGGGAATGGTGAAAAACTGTTTTTT. Protein sequence: CASSKLQGNGEKLFF.

The chain couples TRBV5-1 to TRBJ2-7, with 10 nucleotides matching TRBD2. CDR1 and CDR2 from the germline V gene are SGHRS and YFSETQ. The trim removed 3 bases at V and 3 bases at J, leaving 6 bases unmatched. CDR3 length equals 15 residues. The CDR3 region is CASSWSSGGLYEQYF. The CDR3 DNA reads TGCGCCAGCAGCTGGTCTAGCGGGGGCCTCTACGAGCAGTACTTC.

The rearrangement joins TRBV28 to TRBJ2-3; 16 nucleotides line up with TRBD2. The CDR3 runs 20 residues. CDR1 and CDR2 from the germline V gene are MDHEN and SYDVKM. With 9 bases clipped from V and 6 bases from J, the junction kept 21 bases outside the gene matches. This chain's CDR3 is CASVPPGLAGGYFERDTQYF. Here the CDR3 DNA reads TGTGCCAGTGTGCCTCCGGGACTAGCGGGGGGGTACTTCGAGAGGGATACGCAGTATTTT.

DNA of the CDR3: TGTGCCAGCAGCATCACTGGGACAGGAGATTCACCCCTCCACTTT. The encoded protein is CASSITGTGDSPLHF. The chain links TRBV6-1 to TRBJ1-6; 8 bases are shared with TRBD1. V lost 6 bases to trimming and J lost 8 bases; unmatched junction nucleotides: 9. This CDR3 has 15 amino acids. CDR1 is MNHNS and CDR2 is SASEGT in the germline V gene.

This chain connects TRBV24-1 to TRBJ2-1, with 9 bases that match TRBD1. The CDR3 loop spans 14 amino acids. Unmatched junction bases numbered 4, after V lost 2 bases and J lost 9 bases. In germline, CDR1 is KGHDR, CDR2 SFDVKD. The CDR3 reads CATSDSGTGTEQFF. The DNA for the CDR3 is TGTGCCACCAGTGATTCGGGGACAGGGACTGAGCAGTTCTTC.

This chain connects TRBV5-6 to TRBJ1-1; tentatively, D is TRBD1 (5 bases). The CDR3 sequence is 15 residues long. V was shortened by 5 bases and J by 1 base, with 15 bases between the two germline ends. The germline V gene has CDR1 SGHDT and CDR2 YYEEEE. The chain's CDR3 is CASRGTTARNTEAFF. The CDR3, as DNA: TGTGCCAGCAGGGGGACGACGGCTCGGAACACTGAAGCTTTCTTT.

The chain has TRBV6-1 and TRBJ2-7; 11 bases map to TRBD2. The J segment lost 2 bases and the V segment lost 4 bases, leaving 13 bases of the junction unmatched. The CDR3 consists of 18 residues. The V gene's germline CDR1 is MNHNS and CDR2 SASEGT. This CDR3 reads CASSGPTSGKPFTYEQYF. The CDR3 region has the DNA TGTGCCAGCAGTGGCCCGACTAGCGGGAAACCCTTTACCTACGAGCAGTACTTC.

The chain has TRBV19 and TRBJ2-1; D possibly corresponds to TRBD1 (5 bases). The germline V and J ends were trimmed by 10 bases and 9 bases, with 19 bases remaining between them. The CDR3 has 13 amino acids. The V gene's germline CDR1 is LNHDA and CDR2 SQIVND (reference sequence). The CDR3 nucleotides are TGTGCCACTTGTGCAGGGCCGTGGGGTGAGCAGTTCTTC. Amino acid sequence: CATCAGPWGEQFF.

The V and J genes are TRBV20-1 and TRBJ1-2; D remains unclear. V lost 3 bases and J lost 8, with 10 bases in between. The CDR3 extends over 11 amino acids. Germline V gene data show CDR1 as DFQATT and CDR2 as SNEGSKA (reference sequence). This CDR3 reads CSASDLVGYTF. The CDR3 DNA reads TGCAGTGCTAGCGACCTGGTGGGCTACACCTTC.

The chain combines TRBV7-9 with TRBJ2-3, with 8 bases aligning to TRBD1. This CDR3 region has 15 residues. V trimming: 6 bases; J trimming: 3 bases; junction bases outside the gene matches: 8. Germline lookup yields CDR1 SEHNR and CDR2 FQNEAQ (reference sequence). Here the CDR3 DNA reads TGTGCCAGCAGTCTGACAGGGGATAAAACAGATACGCAGTATTTT. Translating gives CASSLTGDKTDTQYF.

V is TRBV18 and J is TRBJ2-4; TRBD2 might be the D (5 bases). V was clipped by 3 bases and J by 0 bases, with 12 bases between them. This CDR3 spans 16 amino acids. The germline V gene encodes CDR1 KGHSH and CDR2 LQKENI. The chain's CDR3 is CASSPQSGLAKNIQYF. The CDR3, as DNA: TGTGCCAGCTCACCCCAGAGCGGTTTAGCCAAAAACATTCAGTACTTC. Filled out from reference TRBV18 and TRBJ2-4, the complete variable domain reads NAGVMQNPRHLVRRRGQEARLRCSPMKGHSHVYWYRQLPEEGLKFMVYLQKENIIDESGMPKERFSAEFPKEGPSILRIQQVVRGDSAAYFCASSPQSGLAKNIQYFGAGTRLSVL.

This chain links TRBV5-1 with TRBJ2-3, with 8 bases identical to TRBD2. The CDR3 sequence is 16 residues long. Germline trimming cut 4 bases from V and 5 bases from J; bases unmatched to any gene: 12. Germline values: CDR1 SGHRS, CDR2 YFSETQ. The CDR3 sequence: CASSLTGGPSGDTQYF. CDR3 nucleotide sequence: TGCGCCAGCAGCCTAACGGGGGGGCCTTCGGGAGATACGCAGTATTTT.

The chain combines TRBV19 with TRBJ1-5, with D unclear. The V gene lost 1 base and the J gene lost 1 base, with 11 bases spanning the gap. The germline gives CDR1 LNHDA, CDR2 SQIVND (reference sequence). This CDR3 region has 16 residues. The CDR3 sequence: CASSIGTPKSNQPQHF. The DNA of the CDR3 is TGTGCCAGTAGTATAGGGACTCCTAAGAGCAATCAGCCCCAGCATTTT.

J is TRBJ2-3 and V is TRBV7-2; D is unclear. The CDR3 is made up of 14 amino acids. Germline CDR1 and CDR2: SGHTA and FQGNSA. V was cut by 3 bases and J by 0 bases, with 7 bases left in between. CDR3 amino acids: CASSFSYSTDTQYF. CDR3 DNA: TGTGCCAGCAGCTTCAGTTACAGCACAGATACGCAGTATTTT.

The genes are TRBV9 and TRBJ2-7; 8 bases line up with TRBD1. Germline-derived CDR1 and CDR2 are SGDLS and YYNGEE. CDR3 length equals 14 residues. Trimming at V came to 5 bases and at J to 2 bases, leaving 6 bases not matched to a gene. Here the CDR3 reads CASSNGQGAYEQYF. CDR3 in DNA: TGTGCCAGCAGTAATGGACAGGGTGCCTACGAGCAGTACTTC.

This clone was seen only once. V gene TRBV19 combines with J gene TRBJ1-2; D remains ambiguous. Germline V gives CDR1 LNHDA, CDR2 SQIVND (reference sequence). The CDR3 runs to 14 residues. V gave up 4 bases and J gave up 2 bases, with 11 bases separating them. DNA of the CDR3: TGTGCCAGTAGTAAAGAGGGCCCAAACTATGGCTACACCTTC. Residues: CASSKEGPNYGYTF.

The rearrangement links TRBV6-1 to TRBJ1-3, with TRBD1 as a possible D gene (6 bases). Between the trimmed V and J ends, which lost 2 bases and 3 bases, there was a span of 8 bases. CDR1 and CDR2 (germline): MNHNS, SASEGT. The CDR3 covers 14 residues. CDR3 DNA sequence: TGTGCCAGCAGTGAAACAGGGTATGGAAACACCATATATTTT. It is translated as CASSETGYGNTIYF.

The CDR3 protein is CAITGRQGLNTEAFF. In DNA, the CDR3 is TGTGCCATCACCGGCCGGCAGGGCTTGAACACTGAAGCTTTCTTT. This rearrangement joins TRBV10-3 to TRBJ1-1; D possibly corresponds to TRBD1 (5 bases). Germline lookup yields CDR1 ENHRY and CDR2 SYGVKD. The CDR3 covers 15 residues. The ends were cut back, 7 bases at V and 0 bases at J, with 15 bases in the middle.

This rearrangement joins TRBV4-3 to TRBJ2-1, with 14 bases fitting TRBD2. The V gene's germline CDR1 is LGHNA and CDR2 YSLEER. The trim removed 3 bases at V and 7 bases at J, leaving 5 bases unmatched. The CDR3 has 16 residues. The CDR3 protein is CASSHGLAGGGNEQFF. The CDR3, as DNA: TGCGCCAGCAGCCATGGACTAGCGGGAGGCGGGAATGAGCAGTTCTTC.

V gene TRBV2 combines with J gene TRBJ1-6; a possible D gene is TRBD1 (5 bases). The CDR3 is made up of 14 amino acids. The ends were cut back, 6 bases at V and 7 bases at J, with 13 bases in the middle. Germline CDR1 is SNHLY and CDR2 is FYNNEI. CDR3 residues: CASSPGTINSPLHF. CDR3 in DNA: TGTGCCAGCAGCCCCGGGACGATAAATTCACCCCTCCACTTT.